This T cell receptor beta chain was obtained from a study of breast tumors, draining lymph nodes, adjacent tissues. Broader study findings: Tumors had less TCR diversity than lymph nodes, more than nontumor tissue. Data only fit, rather than demonstrated, lymph node origin of most tumor T cells.

MiXCR, applied by TCRdb to the multiplex PCR reads, yields one record per CDR3 protein. The repertoire has approximately 130,000 distinct CDR3 sequences, 21% of them found once; the top ten carry about 2.2%. The CDR3 loop spans 13 amino acids. Germline CDR1 reads SNHLY; CDR2 reads FYNNEI. The lymph nodes were axillary draining lymph nodes from breast cancer patients. Worth noting for this clonotype: Its antigen is unidentified. One base away lies a much larger clone, so this may be a sequencing read error.

V and J are TRBV2 and TRBJ1-2; D unresolved. This receptor was taken from a female donor with breast cancer. Some clones in this sample may be carry-over from other donors' samples. Sequencing input: axillary lymph node tissue. DNA of the CDR3: TGTGCCAGCACGCAGGCCTACGGCTATGGCTACGCCTTC. It yields the protein CASTQAYGYGYAF.